Below, 23 T cell receptor beta chains from the same sample are listed, as sequenced in a study of T cells in Graves' hyperthyroidism and ophthalmopathy. RNA transcripts yielded amplified TCR beta CDR3 regions. A first-round RT-PCR of the TCR CDR3 used the HTBI primer set. TCRdb re-called the multiplex PCR reads with MiXCR, one entry per CDR3 protein. Found here are 400,000 to 500,000 distinct CDR3 sequences, approximately 14% of them singletons; the top ten hold approximately 13%. Sequencing was carried out using blood. The source is a man aged 18 to 30 with Graves' ophthalmopathy.

This clonotype came up many times. This rearrangement joins TRBV29-1 to TRBJ2-5; D is possibly TRBD2 (6 bases). Trimming stripped 3 bases from V and 2 bases from J, with 10 bases between. Germline V lookup: CDR1 SQVTM, CDR2 ANQGSEA. The CDR3 contains 13 residues. The CDR3 nucleotides are TGCAGCGTTGACGTAGCGGATCAAGAGACCCAGTACTTC. This encodes CSVDVADQETQYF. The full variable domain, completed using reference TRBV29-1 and TRBJ2-5, is SAVISQKPSRDICQRGTSLTIQCQVDSQVTMMFWYRQQPGQSLTLIATANQGSEATYESGFVIDKFPISRPNLTFSTLTVSNMSPEDSSIYLCSVDVADQETQYFGPGTRLLVL.

The V gene is TRBV10-3, the J gene TRBJ2-3, with D possibly TRBD2 on 6 matching bases. V lost 3 bases, J lost 1 base, and 8 bases lay in between. This CDR3 comprises 14 residues. Germline V lookup: CDR1 ENHRY, CDR2 SYGVKD. CDR3 coding DNA: TGTGCCATCAGTGAAGGCGGGGGCACAGATACGCAGTATTTT. Amino acid sequence: CAISEGGGTDTQYF.

The chain joins TRBV6-1 to TRBJ2-7, with 13 bases fitting TRBD2. The CDR3 has 17 residues. V gave up 4 bases and J gave up 2 bases; unmatched junction bases: 8. CDR1 MNHNS and CDR2 SASEGT come from the germline V gene. The CDR3 spells CASSVFGTSGNPYEQYF. Written as DNA, the CDR3 is TGTGCCAGCAGTGTTTTCGGGACTAGCGGGAACCCCTACGAGCAGTACTTC.

This chain connects TRBV12-3 or TRBV12-4 to TRBJ2-1; TRBD2 aligns across 11 bases. CDR3 length equals 15 residues. V was clipped by 0 bases and J by 7 bases; unmatched bases: 2. CDR3 coding DNA: TGTGCCAGCAGTTTAGCTAGCGGGAGGGCGAATGAGCAGTTCTTC. Its translation: CASSLASGRANEQFF.

This clonotype was seen at least ten times. The rearrangement links TRBV7-3 to TRBJ2-7, with 10 bases identical to TRBD2. Germline V gene lookup returns CDR1 SGHTA and CDR2 FQGTGA. This CDR3 spans 18 amino acids. V was clipped by 1 base and J by 5 bases; unmatched bases: 14. The CDR3 sequence: CASSLNTPLAGVGHEQYF. CDR3 nucleotides: TGTGCCAGCAGCTTAAACACCCCCCTAGCGGGAGTCGGCCACGAGCAGTACTTC.

The chain recombines TRBV3-1 with TRBJ2-1; 7 nucleotides line up with TRBD2. Per germline, CDR1 LGHDT and CDR2 YNNKEL (reference sequence). The CDR3 runs 17 residues. V lost 0 bases and J lost 1; bases outside the gene matches: 6. The CDR3: CASSQDRGSGSYNEQFF. CDR3 nucleotides: TGTGCCAGCAGCCAAGATCGTGGTAGCGGGTCCTACAATGAGCAGTTCTTC.

J is TRBJ1-4 and V is TRBV25-1, with TRBD1 as a possible D gene (6 bases). Germline lookup yields CDR1 MGHDK and CDR2 SYGVNS. This CDR3 region has 14 residues. With 1 base removed from V and 8 bases from J, the gap between germline ends came to 11 bases. The CDR3 nucleotides read TGTGCCAGCAGTGAATCCGGGGGCTGGGAAAAACTGTTTTTT. It translates to CASSESGGWEKLFF.

V usage is TRBV6-1 and J usage is TRBJ2-7, with 8 bases identical to TRBD1. This CDR3 is built from 15 residues. With 5 bases clipped from V and 2 bases from J, the junction kept 8 bases outside the gene matches. In germline, CDR1 is MNHNS, CDR2 SASEGT. The CDR3 region is CASSHAGTGAYEQYF. CDR3 bases: TGTGCCAGCAGTCACGCCGGGACAGGTGCCTACGAGCAGTACTTC.

This clonotype was seen a few times. The V gene is TRBV9, the J gene TRBJ1-2; D uncertain. The CDR3 length is 15 residues. Germline assignment: CDR1 SGDLS and CDR2 YYNGEE. Trimming left V 0 bases short and J 0 bases short, with 9 bases between. The CDR3 loop is CASSVDPSANYGYTF. CDR3 sequence (DNA): TGTGCCAGCAGCGTAGACCCGTCGGCTAACTATGGCTACACCTTC.

V is TRBV2 and J is TRBJ1-4; no definite D call. This CDR3 is built from 13 residues. Between the trimmed V and J ends, which lost 3 bases and 6 bases, there was a span of 8 bases. CDR1 and CDR2 from the germline V gene are SNHLY and FYNNEI. This chain's CDR3 is CASSDVYYEKLFF. CDR3 coding DNA: TGTGCCAGCAGTGACGTCTATTATGAAAAACTGTTTTTT. The full variable domain, in which reference TRBV2 and TRBJ1-4 provide the parts outside the CDR3, is EPEVTQTPSHQVTQMGQEVILRCVPISNHLYFYWYRQILGQKVEFLVSFYNNEISEKSEIFDDQFSVERPDGSNFTLKIRSTKLEDSAMYFCASSDVYYEKLFFGSGTQLSVL.

This clonotype has a count of ten or more. This chain uses TRBV5-1 with TRBJ2-3, with 7 positions matching TRBD2. There are 13 residues in the CDR3. The germline V gene has CDR1 SGHRS and CDR2 YFSETQ. With 5 bases clipped from V and 3 bases from J, the junction kept 3 bases outside the gene matches. CDR3 DNA sequence: TGCGCCAGCAGACCTAGCGGTACAGATACGCAGTATTTT. Encoded protein: CASRPSGTDTQYF.

This clonotype was seen a few times. A much larger clone is a single base away; this may be a read error. The V and J genes are TRBV6-1 and TRBJ1-2, with D possibly being TRBD1 (6 bases). The CDR3 consists of 13 residues. V was cut by 5 bases and J by 8 bases, with 15 bases left in between. CDR1 and CDR2 (germline): MNHNS, SASEGT. The CDR3 DNA is TGTGCCAGCAGTAAGGAACAGGGCTTAGGCTACACCTTC. Amino acids: CASSKEQGLGYTF.

This clonotype has ten or more counts. The DNA of the CDR3 is TGTGCCAGCAGTTTACGAAACGAGCAGTACTTC. The encoded protein is CASSLRNEQYF. The V call is TRBV12-3 or TRBV12-4, the J call TRBJ2-7; D is unresolved. This CDR3 has 11 residues. Trimming shortened V by 2 bases and J by 5 bases, and 4 bases separated the two germline ends.

The sample holds many counts of this clonotype. V usage is TRBV7-9 and J usage is TRBJ2-7; unclear D gene. This CDR3 has 15 amino acids. Trimming stripped 6 bases from V and 0 bases from J, with 15 bases between. CDR1 SEHNR and CDR2 FQNEAQ come from the germline V gene (reference sequence). CDR3 sequence reads: CASSAVGLNSYEQYF. The CDR3 DNA sequence: TGTGCCAGCAGTGCAGTGGGCCTCAACTCCTACGAGCAGTACTTC.

This clonotype has only a few counts. A junction boundary mismatches the germline segment, possibly from a read error. The gene calls are TRBV12-3 or TRBV12-4 and TRBJ2-7; D may match TRBD1 or TRBD2 (5 bases each). With the DNA end fitting TRBJ2-1 better, the J assignment may be wrong. The CDR3 runs to 17 residues. CDR3 region: CAGSLPRAGTPSYEQFF. The CDR3 DNA reads TGTGCCGGCAGTTTACCCCGAGCCGGGACGCCCTCCTACGAGCAGTTCTTC.

This clonotype was counted at least ten times. DNA for the CDR3: TGTGCCAGCAGTGAAGCAGGCCACCGTGGCTACACCTTC. Translated, it gives CASSEAGHRGYTF. The chain recombines TRBV2 with TRBJ1-2, with D hard to call. Germline CDR1 reads SNHLY; CDR2 reads FYNNEI. The ends were cut back, 0 bases at V and 7 bases at J, with 9 bases in the middle. CDR3 size: 13 residues.

To note about this clonotype: A much larger clone lies one base from this, so it may be a read error. The V gene is TRBV5-1, the J gene TRBJ1-6; D unclear. This CDR3 contains 15 residues. Germline CDR1 is SGHRS and CDR2 is YFSETQ. The CDR3: CTSSLEGPYNSPLHF. CDR3 sequence (DNA): TGCACCAGCAGCTTGGAGGGCCCCTATAATTCACCCCTCCACTTT.

This clonotype appeared many times. This chain joins TRBV7-2 and TRBJ2-1, with D uncertain. The germline V gene encodes CDR1 SGHTA and CDR2 FQGNSA. This CDR3 is 14 amino acids long. V was clipped by 1 base and J by 7 bases, with 11 bases between them. The CDR3 reads CASSLGGSQNEQFF. In DNA form, the CDR3 reads TGTGCCAGCAGCTTAGGTGGCAGCCAGAATGAGCAGTTCTTC.

For this clonotype: This sequence may be a read error, since a much larger clone differs from it by one base. The V and J genes are TRBV20-1 and TRBJ1-1, with 8 bases that match TRBD1. CDR1 and CDR2 from the germline V gene are DFQATT and SNEGSKA (reference sequence). This CDR3 is 16 amino acids long. Trimming removed 7 bases from V and 5 bases from J; junction bases left unmatched: 18. The CDR3 sequence: CSVISPQNRGGTEAFF. The CDR3 bases are TGCAGTGTCATATCCCCCCAGAACAGGGGGGGTACTGAAGCTTTCTTT.

The chain recombines TRBV7-2 with TRBJ2-3, with D unclear. CDR1 and CDR2 from the germline V gene are SGHTA and FQGNSA. The V end was cut by 3 bases, the J end by 7 bases, with 2 bases between. The CDR3 extends over 10 amino acids. The CDR3 here is CASSFYTQYF. The CDR3 nucleotides read TGTGCCAGCAGCTTTTATACGCAGTATTTT.

This clonotype was detected many times. V usage is TRBV5-8 and J usage is TRBJ2-1; 10 bases are shared with TRBD2. The CDR3 contains 20 residues. Germline CDR1 is SGHTS and CDR2 is YDEGEE. V gave up 4 bases and J gave up 0 bases; unmatched junction bases: 16. The CDR3 here is CASSTGAGGPRRSSYNEQFF. CDR3 coding DNA: TGTGCCAGCAGCACCGGAGCGGGAGGGCCCCGTCGGAGCTCCTACAATGAGCAGTTCTTC.

The rearrangement links TRBV27 to TRBJ2-6; D possibly matches TRBD1 or TRBD2 (5 bases each). This CDR3 comprises 19 residues. Germline lookup yields CDR1 MNHEY and CDR2 SMNVEV (reference sequence). V was shortened by 4 bases and J by 0 bases, with 19 bases between the two germline ends. The chain's CDR3 is CASSSMRAGPSSGANVLTF. CDR3 nucleotides: TGTGCCAGCAGTTCTATGAGGGCAGGGCCAAGCTCTGGGGCCAACGTCCTGACTTTC.

This clonotype was recorded a few times. The chain links TRBV20-1 to TRBJ2-2; 14 bases agree with TRBD2. The germline gives CDR1 DFQATT, CDR2 SNEGSKA (reference sequence). This CDR3 has 17 amino acids. The V and J ends lost 0 bases and 4 bases, in that order; junction bases with no gene match: 4. Here the CDR3 DNA reads TGCAGTGCTAGAGAGGCGGGACTAGCGGGAGTCACCGGGGAGCTGTTTTTT. Its protein is CSAREAGLAGVTGELFF.